A selection of T cell receptor beta chains follows, all from one sample in a study of cytomegalovirus exposure and HLA in healthy donors. Clones were read by immunoSEQ multiplex PCR, and TCRdb kept only the in-frame ones, dropping some. The repertoire holds 150,000 to 200,000 clones, with 96% as singletons. The sequencing sample was made of PBMCs. The receptors here all came from a young woman in good health and CMV-seronegative. The CDR3 runs from the conserved cysteine through the conserved F or W. The D gene is left open where the match is weak. Clone size is shown for a subset of rows, as once, few, many or a class of expanded clone.

size	J	V	D	CDR3	DNA
NA	TRBJ2-7	TRBV7-9	NA	CASSLSSPNSYEQYF	TGTGCCAGCAGCTTATCCAGTCCCAATTCCTACGAGCAGTACTTC
once	TRBJ2-5	TRBV7-7	TRBD1	CASQGASKETQYF	TGTGCTAGCCAGGGGGCGTCTAAAGAGACCCAGTACTTC
NA	TRBJ2-7	TRBV30	TRBD1	CAWSPPQGYEQYF	TGTGCCTGGAGCCCGCCACAGGGGTACGAGCAGTACTTC
NA	TRBJ1-2	TRBV6-6	NA	CASSYQDNRGYGYTF	TGTGCCAGCAGTTACCAAGACAATAGGGGGTATGGCTACACCTTC
NA	TRBJ2-1	TRBV10-3	TRBD1	CAIGEDRDIDEQFF	TGTGCCATCGGGGAGGACAGGGATATCGATGAGCAGTTCTTC
NA	TRBJ2-1	TRBV6-5	NA	CASSYRDFPDEQFF	TGTGCCAGCAGTTACAGGGACTTCCCCGATGAGCAGTTCTTC
NA	TRBJ2-7	TRBV7-2	TRBD2	CASSSLAGGGEQYF	TGTGCCAGCAGCTCACTAGCGGGGGGGGGCGAGCAGTACTTC
NA	TRBJ1-4	TRBV2	TRBD1	CASSEKTGGATGREKLFF	TGTGCCAGCAGTGAAAAGACAGGGGGCGCGACCGGTCGGGAAAAACTGTTTTTT
NA	TRBJ2-2	TRBV4-1	TRBD2	CASSHSTRGGITGELFF	TGCGCCAGCAGCCACTCTACCCGGGGGGGCATCACCGGGGAGCTGTTTTTT
NA	TRBJ1-3	TRBV5-1	NA	CASSLVSSGLSGNTIYF	TGCGCCAGCAGCTTGGTTTCTTCAGGTCTCTCTGGAAACACCATATATTTT
NA	TRBJ1-6	TRBV5-1	TRBD1	CASSPPDRAGSPLHF	TGCGCCAGCAGCCCACCGGACAGGGCCGGATCACCCCTCCACTTT
NA	TRBJ1-5	TRBV5-4	NA	CASSLGPGDQPQHF	TGTGCCAGCAGCTTGGGTCCAGGGGATCAGCCCCAGCATTTT
few	TRBJ1-3	TRBV7-9	TRBD1	CASSLGLYARQGEENTIYF	TGTGCCAGCAGTTTAGGACTCTATGCACGACAGGGGGAGGAAAACACCATATATTTT
NA	TRBJ2-2	TRBV6-5	TRBD2	CASSYSASGDAGELFF	TGTGCCAGCAGTTACAGCGCTAGCGGGGATGCCGGGGAGCTGTTTTTT
NA	TRBJ2-5	TRBV5-1	TRBD1	CASSGGQGQETQYF	TGCGCCAGCAGCGGCGGACAGGGCCAAGAGACCCAGTACTTC
NA	TRBJ2-1	TRBV4-3	TRBD2	CASSPVAGGSSYNEQFF	TGCGCCAGCAGCCCTGTAGCGGGGGGCAGCTCCTACAATGAGCAGTTCTTC
NA	TRBJ1-6	TRBV25-1	TRBD1	CASKFGTGFSPLHF	TGTGCCAGCAAGTTCGGGACAGGCTTTTCACCCCTCCACTTT
NA	TRBJ1-4	TRBV28	TRBD1	CASTETGDNEKLFF	TGTGCCAGCACTGAGACAGGGGATAATGAAAAACTGTTTTTT
NA	TRBJ2-1	TRBV18	NA	CASSPIGQREGRQFF	TGTGCCAGCTCACCAATAGGACAGAGGGAAGGGAGGCAGTTCTTC
NA	TRBJ2-7	TRBV2	TRBD1	CASSGTVTYEQYF	TGTGCCAGCAGCGGGACAGTTACTTACGAGCAGTACTTC
NA	TRBJ1-2	TRBV30	NA	CAWRRGLLDGYTF	TGTGCCTGGAGGCGGGGGCTGCTGGACGGCTACACCTTC
NA	TRBJ1-3	TRBV7-9	NA	CASSLSREEVGNTIYF	TGTGCCAGCAGCTTAAGCCGGGAAGAGGTCGGAAACACCATATATTTT
NA	TRBJ2-2	TRBV28	NA	CASSTWTEASGELFF	TGTGCCAGCAGTACCTGGACAGAGGCTTCCGGGGAGCTGTTTTTT
NA	TRBJ2-7	TRBV9	NA	CASSAGDANYEQYF	TGTGCCAGCAGCGCAGGGGACGCGAACTACGAGCAGTACTTC
NA	TRBJ1-1	TRBV29-1	NA	CSVDRLQGSNTEAFF	TGCAGCGTTGACCGCCTACAGGGATCTAACACTGAAGCTTTCTTT
NA	TRBJ2-1	TRBV18	TRBD2	CASSASSGGAGNEQFF	TGTGCCAGCTCGGCGTCTAGCGGGGGGGCCGGGAATGAGCAGTTCTTC
many	TRBJ1-1	TRBV6-1	TRBD1	CASSDGTGFSEAFF	TGTGCCAGCAGTGACGGGACAGGGTTTTCTGAAGCTTTCTTT
NA	TRBJ2-1	TRBV5-1	TRBD1	CASSTYRGNSYNEQFF	TGCGCCAGCAGCACCTACAGGGGAAACTCCTACAATGAGCAGTTCTTC
NA	TRBJ2-1	TRBV5-1	NA	CASSPPEPTWEQFF	TGCGCCAGCAGCCCGCCTGAACCGACTTGGGAGCAGTTCTTC
NA	TRBJ2-7	TRBV5-1	NA	CASSLDVQSYEQYF	TGCGCCAGCAGCTTGGATGTTCAGTCCTACGAGCAGTACTTC
NA	TRBJ2-3	TRBV11-1	TRBD1	CASSSLGTGTDTQYF	TGTGCCAGCAGCTCACTCGGGACAGGCACAGATACGCAGTATTTT
NA	TRBJ1-2	TRBV19	NA	CASSPGGRKANYGYTF	TGTGCCAGTAGTCCTGGTGGGAGAAAAGCTAACTATGGCTACACCTTC
NA	TRBJ1-4	TRBV7-3	NA	CASSWGGLREKLFF	TGTGCCAGCAGCTGGGGGGGTCTGAGAGAAAAACTGTTTTTT
NA	TRBJ2-1	TRBV7-2	NA	CASSLYLENEQFF	TGTGCCAGCAGCTTATATTTAGAAAATGAGCAGTTCTTC
once	TRBJ2-1	TRBV7-7	TRBD2	CASSFGLADEQFF	TGTGCTAGCAGCTTCGGACTAGCCGATGAGCAGTTCTTC
NA	TRBJ1-1	TRBV2	TRBD1	CASPGQGSMSGNTEAFF	TGTGCCAGTCCGGGACAGGGATCTATGTCCGGAAACACTGAAGCTTTCTTT
once	TRBJ1-1	TRBV7-8	NA	CASSFPFKGSTEAFF	TGTGCCAGCAGCTTCCCCTTTAAAGGGAGCACTGAAGCTTTCTTT
NA	TRBJ1-1	TRBV27	TRBD1	CASSLSGTGTEAFF	TGTGCCAGCAGTTTATCCGGGACAGGCACTGAAGCTTTCTTT
NA	TRBJ2-2	TRBV18	TRBD1	CASSPSDRADTGELFF	TGTGCCAGCTCACCATCGGACAGGGCGGACACCGGGGAGCTGTTTTTT
NA	TRBJ2-7	TRBV5-1	TRBD2	CASSLLSGDSYEQYF	TGCGCCAGCAGCTTGCTCAGCGGGGATTCCTACGAGCAGTACTTC
NA	TRBJ1-1	TRBV7-3	TRBD1	CASRDARTGTGISEAFF	TGTGCCAGCAGGGACGCACGAACCGGGACAGGGATCTCTGAAGCTTTCTTT
NA	TRBJ1-5	TRBV15	TRBD1	CATSSGQGSSQPQHF	TGTGCCACCAGCAGCGGACAGGGGAGTAGTCAGCCCCAGCATTTT